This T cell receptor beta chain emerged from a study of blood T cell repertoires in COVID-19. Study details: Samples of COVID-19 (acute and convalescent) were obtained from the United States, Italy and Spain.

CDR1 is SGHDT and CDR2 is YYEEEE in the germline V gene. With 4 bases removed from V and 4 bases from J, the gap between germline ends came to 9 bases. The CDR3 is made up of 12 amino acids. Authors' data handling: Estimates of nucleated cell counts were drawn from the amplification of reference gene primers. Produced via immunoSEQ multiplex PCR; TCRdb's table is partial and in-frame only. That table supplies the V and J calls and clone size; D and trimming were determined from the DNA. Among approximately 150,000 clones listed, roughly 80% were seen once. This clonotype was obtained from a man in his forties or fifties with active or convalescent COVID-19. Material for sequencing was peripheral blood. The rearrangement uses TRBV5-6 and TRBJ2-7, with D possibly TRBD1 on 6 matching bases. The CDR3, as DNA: TGTGCCAGCAGCCCGCAGGGGTACGAGCAGTACTTC. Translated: CASSPQGYEQYF. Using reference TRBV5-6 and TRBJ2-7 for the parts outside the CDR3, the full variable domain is DAGVTQSPTHLIKTRGQQVTLRCSPKSGHDTVSWYQQALGQGPQFIFQYYEEEERQRGNFPDRFSGHQFPNYSSELNVNALLLGDSALYLCASSPQGYEQYFGPGTRLTVT.